This TCR beta chain is from a study of control samples from healthy donors and cancer patients. V gave up 5 bases and J gave up 2 bases, with 15 bases separating them. Per the germline V gene, CDR1 is SGHNT and CDR2 is YENEEA. This CDR3 is 15 amino acids long. Clones were sequenced by immunoSEQ multiplex PCR, and TCRdb holds only the in-frame ones, with some missing. Of about 140,000 clones in the sample, roughly 92% were seen once. The sample holds one count of this clone. V and J are TRBV11-3 and TRBJ1-1; D is possibly TRBD1 (5 bases). The specimen sequenced was blood. This clonotype was sampled from a man aged 25 to 45 in good health. The CDR3 reads CASSLRPGINTEAFF. The DNA for the CDR3 is TGTGCCAGCAGCCTCAGGCCAGGGATAAACACTGAAGCTTTCTTT.